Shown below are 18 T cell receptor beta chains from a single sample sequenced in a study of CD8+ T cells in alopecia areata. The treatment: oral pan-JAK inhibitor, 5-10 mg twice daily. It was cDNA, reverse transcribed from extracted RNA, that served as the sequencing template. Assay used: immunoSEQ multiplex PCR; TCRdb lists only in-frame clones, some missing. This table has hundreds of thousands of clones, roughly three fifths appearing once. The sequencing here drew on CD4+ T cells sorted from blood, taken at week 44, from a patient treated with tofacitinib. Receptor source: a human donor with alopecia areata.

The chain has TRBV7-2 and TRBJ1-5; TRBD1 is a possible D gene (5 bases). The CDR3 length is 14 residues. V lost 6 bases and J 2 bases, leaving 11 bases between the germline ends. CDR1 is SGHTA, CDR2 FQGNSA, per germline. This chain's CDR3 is CASSFQGGNQPQHF. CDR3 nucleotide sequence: TGTGCCAGCAGTTTTCAGGGTGGCAATCAGCCCCAGCATTTT.

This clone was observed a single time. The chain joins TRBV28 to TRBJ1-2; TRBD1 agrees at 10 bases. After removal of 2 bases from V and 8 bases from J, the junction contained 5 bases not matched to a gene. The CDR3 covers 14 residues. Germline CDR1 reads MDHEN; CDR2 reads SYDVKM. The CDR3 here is CASSLRGQGWGYTF. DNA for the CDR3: TGTGCCAGCAGTTTAAGGGGACAGGGGTGGGGCTACACCTTC.

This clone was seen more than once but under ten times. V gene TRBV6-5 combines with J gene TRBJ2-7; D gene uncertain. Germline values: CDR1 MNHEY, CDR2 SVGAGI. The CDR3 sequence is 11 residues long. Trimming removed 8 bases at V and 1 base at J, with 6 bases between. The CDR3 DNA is TGTGCCAGCCGTTTATCCTACGAGCAGTACTTC. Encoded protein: CASRLSYEQYF.

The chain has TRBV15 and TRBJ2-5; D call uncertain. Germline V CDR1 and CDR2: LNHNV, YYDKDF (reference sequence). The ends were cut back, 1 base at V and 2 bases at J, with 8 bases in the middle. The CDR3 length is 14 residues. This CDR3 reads CATSRGGVQETQYF. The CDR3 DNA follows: TGTGCCACCAGCAGAGGTGGAGTACAAGAGACCCAGTACTTC.

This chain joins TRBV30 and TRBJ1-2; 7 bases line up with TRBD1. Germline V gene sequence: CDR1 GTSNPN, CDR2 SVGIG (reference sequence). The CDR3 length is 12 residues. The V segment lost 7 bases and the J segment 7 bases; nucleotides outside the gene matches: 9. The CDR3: CALNTGVVGYTF. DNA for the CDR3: TGTGCCTTGAACACAGGGGTAGTTGGCTACACCTTC.

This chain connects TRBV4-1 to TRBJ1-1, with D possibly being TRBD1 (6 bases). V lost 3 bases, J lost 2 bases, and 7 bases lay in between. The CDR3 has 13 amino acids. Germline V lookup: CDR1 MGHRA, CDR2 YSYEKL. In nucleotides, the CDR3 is TGCGCCAGCAGCCAGACAGGTAACACTGAAGCTTTCTTT. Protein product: CASSQTGNTEAFF.

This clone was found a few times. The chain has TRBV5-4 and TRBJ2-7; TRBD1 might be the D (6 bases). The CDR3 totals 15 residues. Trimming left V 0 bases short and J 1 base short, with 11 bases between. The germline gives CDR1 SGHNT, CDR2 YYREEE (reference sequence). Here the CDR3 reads CASSLGTAQSYEQYF. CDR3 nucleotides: TGTGCCAGCAGCTTGGGGACAGCGCAGTCCTACGAGCAGTACTTC.

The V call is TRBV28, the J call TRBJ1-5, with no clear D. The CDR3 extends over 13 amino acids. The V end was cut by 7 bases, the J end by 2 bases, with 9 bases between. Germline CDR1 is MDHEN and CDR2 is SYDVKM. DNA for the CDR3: TGTGCCAGCATCTTTACAGGCAATCAGCCCCAGCATTTT. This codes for CASIFTGNQPQHF.

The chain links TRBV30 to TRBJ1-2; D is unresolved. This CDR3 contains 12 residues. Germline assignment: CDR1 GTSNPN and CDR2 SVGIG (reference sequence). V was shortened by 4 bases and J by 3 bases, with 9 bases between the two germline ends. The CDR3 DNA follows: TGTGCCTGGATTACGGTGGACTATGGCTACACCTTC. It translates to CAWITVDYGYTF.

CDR3 region: CSVGTQAKNIQYF. The CDR3 DNA reads as TGCAGCGTTGGTACCCAAGCCAAAAACATTCAGTACTTC. This chain connects TRBV29-1 to TRBJ2-4, with D unresolved. CDR1 is SQVTM and CDR2 is ANQGSEA in the germline V gene. The CDR3 is 13 amino acids. With 4 bases removed from V and 0 bases from J, the gap between germline ends came to 7 bases.

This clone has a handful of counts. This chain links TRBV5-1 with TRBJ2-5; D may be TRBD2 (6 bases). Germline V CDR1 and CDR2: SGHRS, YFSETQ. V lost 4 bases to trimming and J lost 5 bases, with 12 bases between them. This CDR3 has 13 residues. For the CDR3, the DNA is TGCGCCAGCAGCGAAGGAGGGAGGGAGACCCAGTACTTC. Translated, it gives CASSEGGRETQYF. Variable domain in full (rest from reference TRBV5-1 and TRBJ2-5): KAGVTQTPRYLIKTRGQQVTLSCSPISGHRSVSWYQQTPGQGLQFLFEYFSETQRNKGNFPGRFSGRQFSNSRSEMNVSTLELGDSALYLCASSEGGRETQYFGPGTRLLVL.

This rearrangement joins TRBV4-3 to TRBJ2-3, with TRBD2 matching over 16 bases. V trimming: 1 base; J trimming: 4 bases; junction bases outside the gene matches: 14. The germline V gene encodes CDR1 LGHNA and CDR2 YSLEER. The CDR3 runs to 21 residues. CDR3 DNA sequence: TGCGCCAGCAGCCAAGCCGGGCCGGGACTAGCGGGGGGGCGGTTGGCAGATACGCAGTATTTT. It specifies CASSQAGPGLAGGRLADTQYF.

CDR3 sequence: CASSLDGGNTEAFF. The CDR3 region has the DNA TGCGCCAGCAGCTTGGACGGTGGGAACACTGAAGCTTTCTTT. The chain links TRBV5-1 to TRBJ1-1; no clear D gene. This CDR3 comprises 14 residues. CDR1 is SGHRS and CDR2 is YFSETQ in the germline V gene. V shed 0 bases and J shed 1 base, with 7 bases lying between them.

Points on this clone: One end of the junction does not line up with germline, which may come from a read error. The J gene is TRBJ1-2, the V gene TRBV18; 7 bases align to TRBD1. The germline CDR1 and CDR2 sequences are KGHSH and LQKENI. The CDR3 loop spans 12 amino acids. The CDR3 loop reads CASSYPTGMSAF. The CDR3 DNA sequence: TGTGCCAGCTCATACCCGACAGGGATGTCAGCCTTC.

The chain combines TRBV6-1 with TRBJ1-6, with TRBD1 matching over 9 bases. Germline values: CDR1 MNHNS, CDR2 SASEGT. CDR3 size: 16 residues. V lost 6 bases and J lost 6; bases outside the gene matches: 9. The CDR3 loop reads CASREQGALTNSPLHF. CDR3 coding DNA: TGTGCCAGCAGGGAACAGGGGGCATTGACTAATTCACCCCTCCACTTT.

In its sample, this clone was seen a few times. Here the CDR3 DNA reads TGCAGCGCCCTGGGGGGGGCCTACGAGCAGTACTTC. Its translation is CSALGGAYEQYF. The chain carries TRBV29-1 and TRBJ2-7; 7 nucleotides align to TRBD2. The CDR3 consists of 12 residues. In germline, CDR1 is SQVTM, CDR2 ANQGSEA. After removal of 7 bases from V and 2 bases from J, the junction contained 5 bases not matched to a gene.

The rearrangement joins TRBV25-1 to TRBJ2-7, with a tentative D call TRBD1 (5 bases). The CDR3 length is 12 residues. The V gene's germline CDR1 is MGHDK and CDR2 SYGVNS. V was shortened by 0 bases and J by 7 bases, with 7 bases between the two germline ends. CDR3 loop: CASSEYRDEQYF. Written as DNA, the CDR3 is TGTGCCAGCAGTGAATACAGGGATGAGCAGTACTTC.

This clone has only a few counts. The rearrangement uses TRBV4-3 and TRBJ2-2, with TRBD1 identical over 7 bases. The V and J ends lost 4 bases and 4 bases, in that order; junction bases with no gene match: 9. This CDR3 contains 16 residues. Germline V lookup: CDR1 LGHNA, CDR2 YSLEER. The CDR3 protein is CASSPTGVFLTGELFF. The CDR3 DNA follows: TGCGCCAGCAGCCCCACAGGGGTCTTTCTCACCGGGGAGCTGTTTTTT.